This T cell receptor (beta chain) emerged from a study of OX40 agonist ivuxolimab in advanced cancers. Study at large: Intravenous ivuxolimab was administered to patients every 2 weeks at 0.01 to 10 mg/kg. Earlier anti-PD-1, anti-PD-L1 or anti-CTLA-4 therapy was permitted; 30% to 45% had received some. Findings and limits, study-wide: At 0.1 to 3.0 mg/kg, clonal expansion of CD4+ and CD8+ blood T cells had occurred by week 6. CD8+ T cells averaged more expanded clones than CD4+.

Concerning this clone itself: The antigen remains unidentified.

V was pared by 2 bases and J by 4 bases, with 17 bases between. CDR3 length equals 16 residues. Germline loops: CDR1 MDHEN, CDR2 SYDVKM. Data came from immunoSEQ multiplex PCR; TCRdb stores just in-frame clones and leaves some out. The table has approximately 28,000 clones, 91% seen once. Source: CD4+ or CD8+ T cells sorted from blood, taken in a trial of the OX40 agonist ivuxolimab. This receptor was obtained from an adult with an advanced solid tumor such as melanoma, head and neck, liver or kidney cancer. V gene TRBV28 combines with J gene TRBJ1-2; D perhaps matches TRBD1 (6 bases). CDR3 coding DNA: TGTGCCAGCAGTTTAAGGTGGTACAGGGACGGCTATGGCTACACCTTC. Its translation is CASSLRWYRDGYGYTF.